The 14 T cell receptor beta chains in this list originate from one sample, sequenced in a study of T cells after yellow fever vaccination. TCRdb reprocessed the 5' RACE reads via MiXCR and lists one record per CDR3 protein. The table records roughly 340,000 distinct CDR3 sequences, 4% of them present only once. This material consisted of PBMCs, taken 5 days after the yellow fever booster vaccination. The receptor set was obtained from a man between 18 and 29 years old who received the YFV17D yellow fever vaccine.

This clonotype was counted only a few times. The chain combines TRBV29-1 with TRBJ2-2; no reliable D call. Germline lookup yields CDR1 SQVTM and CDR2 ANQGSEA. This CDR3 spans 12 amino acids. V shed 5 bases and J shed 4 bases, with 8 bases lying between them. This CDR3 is CSVFSGTGELFF. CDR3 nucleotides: TGCAGCGTTTTTAGTGGCACCGGGGAGCTGTTTTTT.

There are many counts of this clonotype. The CDR3 sequence: CASSLATVGIYGYTF. In DNA form, the CDR3 reads TGTGCCAGCAGCCTCGCGACGGTGGGCATCTATGGCTACACCTTC. V is TRBV4-2 and J is TRBJ1-2; D remains ambiguous. This CDR3 is built from 15 residues. Germline CDR1 and CDR2: LGHNA and YNFKEQ. Trimming shortened V by 4 bases and J by 4 bases, and 16 bases separated the two germline ends.

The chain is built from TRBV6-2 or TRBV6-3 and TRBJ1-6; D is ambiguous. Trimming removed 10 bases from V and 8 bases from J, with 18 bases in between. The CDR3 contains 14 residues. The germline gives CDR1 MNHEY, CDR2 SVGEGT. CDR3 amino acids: CATNSGSRDSPLHF. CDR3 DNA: TGTGCCACCAACTCCGGGAGTAGGGATTCACCCCTCCACTTT.

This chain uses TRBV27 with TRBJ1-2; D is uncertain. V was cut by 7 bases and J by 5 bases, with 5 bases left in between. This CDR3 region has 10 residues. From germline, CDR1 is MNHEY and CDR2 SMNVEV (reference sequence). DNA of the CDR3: TGTGCCAGCAAATTGTATGGCTACACCTTC. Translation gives CASKLYGYTF.

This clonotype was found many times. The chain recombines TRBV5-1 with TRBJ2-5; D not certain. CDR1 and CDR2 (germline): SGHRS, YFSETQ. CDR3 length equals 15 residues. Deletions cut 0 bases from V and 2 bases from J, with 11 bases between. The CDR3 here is CASSLGHVNQETQYF. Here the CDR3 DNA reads TGCGCCAGCAGCTTGGGACACGTAAATCAAGAGACCCAGTACTTC.

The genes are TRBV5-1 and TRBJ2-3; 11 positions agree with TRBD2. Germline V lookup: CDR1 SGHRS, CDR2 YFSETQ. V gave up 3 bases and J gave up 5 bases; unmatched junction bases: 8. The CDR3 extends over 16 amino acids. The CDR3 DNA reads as TGCGCCAGCAGCTGGGGTAGCGGGGGGGCCAAAGATACGCAGTATTTT. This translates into CASSWGSGGAKDTQYF.

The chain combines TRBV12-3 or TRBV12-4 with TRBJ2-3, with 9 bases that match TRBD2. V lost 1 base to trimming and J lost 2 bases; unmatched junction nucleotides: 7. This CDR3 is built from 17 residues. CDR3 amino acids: CASSLGAGGRNTDTQYF. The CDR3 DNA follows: TGTGCCAGCAGTTTAGGGGCGGGGGGGCGAAACACAGATACGCAGTATTTT.

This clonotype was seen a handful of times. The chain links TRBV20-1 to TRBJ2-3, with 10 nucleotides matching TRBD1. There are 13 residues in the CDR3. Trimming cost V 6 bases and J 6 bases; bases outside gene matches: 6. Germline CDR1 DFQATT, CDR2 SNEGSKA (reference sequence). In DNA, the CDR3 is TGCAGTGCCCCCGGGACAGGGGTGGATACGCAGTATTTT. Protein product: CSAPGTGVDTQYF.

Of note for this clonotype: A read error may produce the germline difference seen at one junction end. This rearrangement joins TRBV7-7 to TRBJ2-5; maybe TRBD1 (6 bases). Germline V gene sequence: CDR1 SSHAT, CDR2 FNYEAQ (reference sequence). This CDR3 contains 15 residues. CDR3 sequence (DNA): TGTGCTAGCAGCAGGGGACCTACCACCCAAGAGACCCAGTACTTC. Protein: CASSRGPTTQETQYF.

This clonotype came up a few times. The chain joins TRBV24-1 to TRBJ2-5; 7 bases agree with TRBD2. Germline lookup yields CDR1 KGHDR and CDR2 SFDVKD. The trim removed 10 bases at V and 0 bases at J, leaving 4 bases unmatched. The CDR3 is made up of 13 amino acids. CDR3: CATQGGYQETQYF. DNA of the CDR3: TGTGCCACGCAGGGAGGGTACCAAGAGACCCAGTACTTC.

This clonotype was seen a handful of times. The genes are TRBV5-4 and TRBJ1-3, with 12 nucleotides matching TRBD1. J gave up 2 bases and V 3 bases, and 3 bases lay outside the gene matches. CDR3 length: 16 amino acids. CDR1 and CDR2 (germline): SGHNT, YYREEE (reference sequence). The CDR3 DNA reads TGTGCCAGCAGCTGGGGACAGGGGGCGGCTGGAAACACCATATATTTT. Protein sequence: CASSWGQGAAGNTIYF.

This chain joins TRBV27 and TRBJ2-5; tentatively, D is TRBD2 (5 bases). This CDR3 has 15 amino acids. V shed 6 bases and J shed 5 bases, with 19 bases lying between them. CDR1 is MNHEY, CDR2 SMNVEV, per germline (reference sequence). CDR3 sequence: CASRNKTWTRETQYF. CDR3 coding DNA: TGTGCCAGCAGAAACAAAACATGGACTCGGGAGACCCAGTACTTC.

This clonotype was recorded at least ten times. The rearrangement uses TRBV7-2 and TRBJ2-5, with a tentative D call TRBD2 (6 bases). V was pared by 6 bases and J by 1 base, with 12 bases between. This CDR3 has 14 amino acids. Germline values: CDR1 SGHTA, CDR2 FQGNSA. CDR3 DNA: TGTGCCAGCAGTCCTACGGGAGCCCAAGAGACCCAGTACTTC. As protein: CASSPTGAQETQYF.

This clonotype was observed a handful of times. The CDR3 loop is CSVRQGNTGELFF. The DNA of the CDR3 is TGCAGCGTTCGACAGGGAAACACCGGGGAGCTGTTTTTT. J is TRBJ2-2 and V is TRBV29-1, with TRBD1 identical over 7 bases. Germline CDR1 is SQVTM and CDR2 is ANQGSEA. Trimming removed 5 bases from V and 2 bases from J; junction bases left unmatched: 2. The CDR3 extends over 13 amino acids.